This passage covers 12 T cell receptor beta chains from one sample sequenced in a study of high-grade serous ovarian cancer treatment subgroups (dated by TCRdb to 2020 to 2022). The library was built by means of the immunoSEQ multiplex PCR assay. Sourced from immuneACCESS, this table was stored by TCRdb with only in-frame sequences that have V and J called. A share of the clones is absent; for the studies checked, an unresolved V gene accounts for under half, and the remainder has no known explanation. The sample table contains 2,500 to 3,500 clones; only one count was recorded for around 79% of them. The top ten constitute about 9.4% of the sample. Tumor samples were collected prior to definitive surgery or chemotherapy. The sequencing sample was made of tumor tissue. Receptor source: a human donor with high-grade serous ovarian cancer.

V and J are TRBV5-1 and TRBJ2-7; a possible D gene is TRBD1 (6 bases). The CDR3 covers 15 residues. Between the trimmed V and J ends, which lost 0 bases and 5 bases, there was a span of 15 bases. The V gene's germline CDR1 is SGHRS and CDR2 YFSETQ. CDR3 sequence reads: CASSLGYRTVDEQYF. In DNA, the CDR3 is TGCGCCAGCAGCTTGGGCTATCGGACAGTTGACGAGCAGTACTTC.

The CDR3 spells CASSLGGGTDTQYF. The CDR3 DNA reads as TGCGCCAGCAGCTTGGGGGGAGGCACAGATACGCAGTATTTT. The chain joins TRBV5-1 to TRBJ2-3; D may be TRBD2 (5 bases). This CDR3 has 14 amino acids. Germline values: CDR1 SGHRS, CDR2 YFSETQ. V lost 0 bases and J 1 base, leaving 6 bases between the germline ends. Using reference TRBV5-1 and TRBJ2-3 for the parts outside the CDR3, the full variable domain is KAGVTQTPRYLIKTRGQQVTLSCSPISGHRSVSWYQQTPGQGLQFLFEYFSETQRNKGNFPGRFSGRQFSNSRSEMNVSTLELGDSALYLCASSLGGGTDTQYFGPGTRLTVL.

The CDR3 sequence: CASAGSANTEAFF. CDR3 sequence (DNA): TGTGCCAGCGCAGGGTCGGCGAACACTGAAGCTTTCTTT. The chain recombines TRBV27 with TRBJ1-1; D might be TRBD1 (5 bases). Germline V CDR1 and CDR2: MNHEY, SMNVEV (reference sequence). The V end lost 8 bases, the J end lost 1 base, and 11 bases lay between the germline ends. The CDR3 has 13 amino acids.

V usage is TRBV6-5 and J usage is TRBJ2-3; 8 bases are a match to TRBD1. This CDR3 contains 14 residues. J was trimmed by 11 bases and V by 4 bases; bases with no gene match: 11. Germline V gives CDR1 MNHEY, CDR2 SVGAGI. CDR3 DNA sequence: TGTGCCAGCAGTTCACAGGGGGTCCTGGGGGTGCAGTATTTT. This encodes CASSSQGVLGVQYF.

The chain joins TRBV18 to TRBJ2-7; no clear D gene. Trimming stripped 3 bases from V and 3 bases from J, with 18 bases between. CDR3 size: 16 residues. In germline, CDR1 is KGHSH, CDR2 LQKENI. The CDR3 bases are TGTGCCAGCTCACCTGGAGTCGGGCTATATATCTACGAGCAGTACTTC. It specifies CASSPGVGLYIYEQYF. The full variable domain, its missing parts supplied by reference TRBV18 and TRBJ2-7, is NAGVMQNPRHLVRRRGQEARLRCSPMKGHSHVYWYRQLPEEGLKFMVYLQKENIIDESGMPKERFSAEFPKEGPSILRIQQVVRGDSAAYFCASSPGVGLYIYEQYFGPGTRLTVT.

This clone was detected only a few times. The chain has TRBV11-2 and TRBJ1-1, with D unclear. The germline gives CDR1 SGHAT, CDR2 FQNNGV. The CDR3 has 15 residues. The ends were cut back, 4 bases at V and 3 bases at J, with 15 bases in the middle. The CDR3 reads CASSSGPNGHTEAFF. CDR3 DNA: TGTGCCAGCAGCTCGGGCCCCAACGGCCACACTGAAGCTTTCTTT. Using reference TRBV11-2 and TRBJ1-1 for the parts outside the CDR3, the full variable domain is EAGVAQSPRYKIIEKRQSVAFWCNPISGHATLYWYQQILGQGPKLLIQFQNNGVVDDSQLPKDRFSAERLKGVDSTLKIQPAKLEDSAVYLCASSSGPNGHTEAFFGQGTRLTVV.

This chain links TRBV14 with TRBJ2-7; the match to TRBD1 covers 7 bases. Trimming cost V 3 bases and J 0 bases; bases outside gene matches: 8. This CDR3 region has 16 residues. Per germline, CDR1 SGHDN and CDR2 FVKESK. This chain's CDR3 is CASSHTGDLYSYEQYF. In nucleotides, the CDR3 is TGTGCCAGCAGCCACACAGGGGACCTTTACTCCTACGAGCAGTACTTC.

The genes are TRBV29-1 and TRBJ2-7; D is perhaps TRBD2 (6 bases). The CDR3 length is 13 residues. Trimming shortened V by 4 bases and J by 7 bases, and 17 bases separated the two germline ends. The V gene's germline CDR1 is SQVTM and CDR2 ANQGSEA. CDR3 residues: CSVADGGPQEQYF. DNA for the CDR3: TGCAGCGTTGCGGACGGAGGGCCGCAGGAGCAGTACTTC.

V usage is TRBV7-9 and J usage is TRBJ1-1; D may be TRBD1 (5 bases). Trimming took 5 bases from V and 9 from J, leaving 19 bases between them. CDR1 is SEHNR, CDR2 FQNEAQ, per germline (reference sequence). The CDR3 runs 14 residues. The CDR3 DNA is TGTGCCAGCAGCCCGGCACGACAGAAGTCAAAAGCTTTCTTT. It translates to CASSPARQKSKAFF.

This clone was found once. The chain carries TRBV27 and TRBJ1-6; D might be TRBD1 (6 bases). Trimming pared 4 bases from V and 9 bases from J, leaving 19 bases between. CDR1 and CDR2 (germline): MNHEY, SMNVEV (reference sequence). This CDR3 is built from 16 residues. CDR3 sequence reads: CASSSSMTGSSSPLHF. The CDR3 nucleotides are TGTGCCAGCAGTTCCTCGATGACAGGATCGAGTTCACCCCTCCACTTT.

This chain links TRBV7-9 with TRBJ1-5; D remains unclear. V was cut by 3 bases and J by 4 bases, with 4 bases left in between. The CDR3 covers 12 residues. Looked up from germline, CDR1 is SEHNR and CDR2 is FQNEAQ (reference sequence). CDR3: CASSLGNQPQHF. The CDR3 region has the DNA TGTGCCAGCAGCTTGGGGAATCAGCCCCAGCATTTT. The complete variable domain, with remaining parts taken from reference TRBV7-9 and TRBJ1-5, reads DTGVSQNPRHKITKRGQNVTFRCDPISEHNRLYWYRQTLGQGPEFLTYFQNEAQLEKSRLLSDRFSAERPKGSFSTLEIQRTEQGDSAMYLCASSLGNQPQHFGDGTRLSIL.

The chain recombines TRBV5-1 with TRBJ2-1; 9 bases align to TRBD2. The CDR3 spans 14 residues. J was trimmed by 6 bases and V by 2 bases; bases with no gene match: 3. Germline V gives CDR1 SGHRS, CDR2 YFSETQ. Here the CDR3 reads CASSLAGGSNEQFF. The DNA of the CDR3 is TGCGCCAGCAGCTTAGCGGGAGGAAGCAATGAGCAGTTCTTC. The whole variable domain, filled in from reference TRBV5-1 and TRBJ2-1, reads KAGVTQTPRYLIKTRGQQVTLSCSPISGHRSVSWYQQTPGQGLQFLFEYFSETQRNKGNFPGRFSGRQFSNSRSEMNVSTLELGDSALYLCASSLAGGSNEQFFGPGTRLTVL.